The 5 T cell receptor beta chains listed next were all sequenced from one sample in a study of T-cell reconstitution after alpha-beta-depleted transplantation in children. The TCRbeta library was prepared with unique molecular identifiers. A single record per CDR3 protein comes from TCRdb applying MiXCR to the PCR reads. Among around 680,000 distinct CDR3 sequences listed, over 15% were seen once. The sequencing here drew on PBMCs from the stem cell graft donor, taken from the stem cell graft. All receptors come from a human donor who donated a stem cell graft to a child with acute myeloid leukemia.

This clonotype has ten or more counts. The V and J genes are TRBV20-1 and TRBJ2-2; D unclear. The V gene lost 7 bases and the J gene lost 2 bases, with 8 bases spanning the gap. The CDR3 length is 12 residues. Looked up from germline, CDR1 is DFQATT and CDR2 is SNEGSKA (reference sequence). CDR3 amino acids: CSVEPNTGELFF. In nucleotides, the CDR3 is TGCAGTGTAGAGCCTAACACCGGGGAGCTGTTTTTT.

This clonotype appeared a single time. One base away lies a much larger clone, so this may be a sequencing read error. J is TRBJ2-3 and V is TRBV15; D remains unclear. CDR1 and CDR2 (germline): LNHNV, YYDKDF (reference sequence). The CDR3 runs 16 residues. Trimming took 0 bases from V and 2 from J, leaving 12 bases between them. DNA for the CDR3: TGTGCCACCAGCAGAGAAGGGTTTAGGGTCACAGATACGCAGTATTTT. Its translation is CATSREGFRVTDTQYF.

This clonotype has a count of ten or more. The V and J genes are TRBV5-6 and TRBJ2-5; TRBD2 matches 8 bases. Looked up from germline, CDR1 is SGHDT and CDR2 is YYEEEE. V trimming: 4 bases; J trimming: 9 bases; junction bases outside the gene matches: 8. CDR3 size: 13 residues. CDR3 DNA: TGTGCCAGCAGCCTCGGTCCGGGAGGGTCCCAGTACTTC. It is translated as CASSLGPGGSQYF.

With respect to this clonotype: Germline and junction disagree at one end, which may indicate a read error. The CDR3 spells CCASLPGTGVTETQYF. The CDR3 DNA sequence: TGCTGTGCTAGTCTTCCCGGGACAGGGGTTACAGAGACCCAGTACTTC. The rearrangement links TRBV20-1 to TRBJ2-5; 10 bases are a match to TRBD1. CDR1 DFQATT and CDR2 SNEGSKA come from the germline V gene (reference sequence). This CDR3 comprises 16 residues.

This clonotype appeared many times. The CDR3 region is CSVGGEETQYF. The CDR3 bases are TGCAGCGTTGGGGGGGAGGAGACCCAGTACTTC. The chain employs TRBV29-1 and TRBJ2-5; D possibly corresponds to TRBD2 (6 bases). CDR1 and CDR2 (germline): SQVTM, ANQGSEA. Trimming took 4 bases from V and 5 from J, leaving 8 bases between them. CDR3 length: 11 residues.